These 21 T cell receptor beta chains were sequenced from one sample in a study of PD-1 blockade in classical Hodgkin lymphoma. Sequencing used immunoSEQ multiplex PCR; TCRdb keeps in-frame clones, though not all of them. Among 11,000 to 15,000 clones listed, roughly nine tenths were seen once. Sample time point: newly diagnosed, previously untreated cHL patient sample. PBMCs were thawed, and CD8+ T cells were then isolated from them by magnetic negative selection. Sequencing was carried out using CD8+ T cells from blood. Source of these receptors: a human donor with classical Hodgkin lymphoma.

The CDR3 sequence is CASSLELFGGGPAAQYF. The CDR3 DNA reads as TGTGCCAGCAGCTTAGAATTGTTTGGGGGAGGCCCGGCGGCCCAGTACTTC. The chain uses TRBV11-2 and TRBJ2-5; TRBD2 might be the D (6 bases). The CDR3 is 17 amino acids. V lost 0 bases and J lost 9, with 23 bases in between. Germline V gene data show CDR1 as SGHAT and CDR2 as FQNNGV.

The V call is TRBV6-6, the J call TRBJ2-2, with D perhaps being TRBD1 or TRBD2 (5 bases each). Per germline, CDR1 MNHNY and CDR2 SVGAGI (reference sequence). The V end lost 5 bases, the J end lost 3 bases, and 16 bases lay between the germline ends. The CDR3 loop spans 16 amino acids. The CDR3 loop is CASSSPGPRYTGELFF. CDR3 nucleotide sequence: TGTGCCAGCAGTAGCCCGGGACCGAGGTACACCGGGGAGCTGTTTTTT.

This chain links TRBV5-4 with TRBJ2-5, with 8 bases identical to TRBD1. Germline assignment: CDR1 SGHNT and CDR2 YYREEE (reference sequence). J was trimmed by 4 bases and V by 0 bases; bases with no gene match: 5. The CDR3 totals 15 residues. The CDR3 DNA follows: TGTGCCAGCAGCTTGGGGCAGGGGGCTGGAGAGACCCAGTACTTC. Translation: CASSLGQGAGETQYF.

The chain recombines TRBV5-1 with TRBJ1-1; D perhaps matches TRBD1 (6 bases). The CDR3 contains 12 residues. CDR1 is SGHRS and CDR2 is YFSETQ in the germline V gene. Trimming stripped 1 base from V and 7 bases from J, with 8 bases between. The CDR3 here is CASSLKDSEAFF. The CDR3 bases are TGCGCCAGCAGCTTGAAGGACAGTGAAGCTTTCTTT.

The genes are TRBV25-1 and TRBJ2-1; TRBD2 matches 9 bases. This CDR3 is 13 amino acids long. Germline V gene data show CDR1 as MGHDK and CDR2 as SYGVNS. Trimming took 11 bases from V and 6 from J; bases not matched to a gene: 8. CDR3 protein: CAELAGGGNEQFF. DNA for the CDR3: TGTGCCGAGCTGGCGGGGGGGGGCAATGAGCAGTTCTTC.

This sequence joins TRBV7-3 and TRBJ2-5, with D maybe TRBD1 (6 bases). V was clipped by 6 bases and J by 5 bases, with 19 bases between them. The CDR3 extends over 15 amino acids. From germline, CDR1 is SGHTA and CDR2 FQGTGA. CDR3 region: CASSPGVTHTETQYF. The CDR3 DNA is TGTGCCAGCAGTCCAGGGGTAACACACACGGAGACCCAGTACTTC.

The chain recombines TRBV5-6 with TRBJ2-7, with D unresolved. V lost 2 bases to trimming and J lost 0 bases, with 6 bases between them. The CDR3 runs to 13 residues. The germline V gene has CDR1 SGHDT and CDR2 YYEEEE. CDR3 region: CASSFGGSYEQYF. CDR3 sequence (DNA): TGTGCCAGCAGCTTTGGCGGCTCCTACGAGCAGTACTTC. The full variable domain, rest sourced from reference TRBV5-6 and TRBJ2-7, is DAGVTQSPTHLIKTRGQQVTLRCSPKSGHDTVSWYQQALGQGPQFIFQYYEEEERQRGNFPDRFSGHQFPNYSSELNVNALLLGDSALYLCASSFGGSYEQYFGPGTRLTVT.

This clone was observed a single time. The rearrangement uses TRBV19 and TRBJ2-7; D unresolved. Trimming pared 8 bases from V and 0 bases from J, leaving 14 bases between. CDR1 is LNHDA, CDR2 SQIVND, per germline (reference sequence). The CDR3 totals 14 residues. The CDR3 bases are TGTGCCAGTTATTGGACGCGGAGCTCCTACGAGCAGTACGTC. Translating gives CASYWTRSSYEQYV.

The chain uses TRBV7-8 and TRBJ2-7, with D perhaps matching TRBD2 (5 bases). Germline-derived CDR1 and CDR2 are SGHVS and FQNEAQ. V shed 2 bases and J shed 6 bases, with 14 bases lying between them. This CDR3 has 14 amino acids. Here the CDR3 reads CASSLIVREGEQYF. DNA of the CDR3: TGTGCCAGCAGCTTAATTGTAAGAGAGGGCGAGCAGTACTTC.

This clone was observed once. This chain uses TRBV29-1 with TRBJ2-3; 11 bases agree with TRBD2. Germline V gene lookup returns CDR1 SQVTM and CDR2 ANQGSEA. This CDR3 is 14 amino acids long. Losses at the gene ends were 8 bases for V and 6 bases for J; bases not matched to a gene: 10. The CDR3 here is CSLNTSGRIDTQYF. The CDR3 DNA sequence: TGCAGCCTTAATACTAGCGGGAGAATCGATACGCAGTATTTT.

The chain uses TRBV7-5 and TRBJ1-1; TRBD1 is the table's D call, not checked against the DNA. TRBV7-5 is noted as a pseudogene. The CDR3 is 15 residues long. The CDR3 nucleotides are TGTGCCAGAAGCTTAGGGACAGTTCCAAACACTGAAGCTTTCTTT. Translation: CARSLGTVPNTEAFF.

In DNA, the CDR3 is TGTGCCAGCAGCCCCCGGGGCCTACCCCTCGATACGCAGTATTTT. Encoded protein: CASSPRGLPLDTQYF. V usage is TRBV27 and J usage is TRBJ2-3; D possibly uses TRBD1 or TRBD2 (5 bases each). The CDR3 is 15 residues long. CDR1 and CDR2 (germline): MNHEY, SMNVEV (reference sequence). V shed 6 bases and J shed 6 bases, with 19 bases lying between them.

The rearrangement joins TRBV14 to TRBJ1-6; 7 bases fit TRBD1. V lost 4 bases, J lost 7 bases, and 10 bases stayed unmatched. Germline lookup yields CDR1 SGHDN and CDR2 FVKESK. The CDR3 has 16 residues. The CDR3 DNA sequence: TGTGCCAGCAGCCGAGGCGGGACAGTCTTCAATTCACCCCTCCACTTT. Protein: CASSRGGTVFNSPLHF.

The chain employs TRBV21-1 and TRBJ2-1; TRBD1, as called in the table, went unchecked against the DNA. TRBV21-1 is a documented pseudogene. This CDR3 is built from 15 residues. The CDR3 DNA is TGTGCCAGCAGCATCGACAGCCTTTCCTACAATGAGCAGTTCTTC. Translated, it gives CASSIDSLSYNEQFF.

The chain uses TRBV4-1 and TRBJ2-5, with a tentative D call TRBD1 (5 bases). This CDR3 has 14 residues. In germline, CDR1 is MGHRA, CDR2 YSYEKL. Trimming pared 4 bases from V and 5 bases from J, leaving 14 bases between. This CDR3 reads CASSPRVYVETQYF. The CDR3 DNA sequence: TGCGCCAGCAGCCCCAGGGTTTATGTTGAGACCCAGTACTTC.

Only one count was recorded for this clone. The V gene is TRBV6-5, the J gene TRBJ1-5; unclear D gene. V was shortened by 4 bases and J by 6 bases, with 4 bases between the two germline ends. The CDR3 runs 11 residues. Germline V lookup: CDR1 MNHEY, CDR2 SVGAGI. CDR3 region: CASSLGQPQHF. The CDR3 region has the DNA TGTGCCAGCAGTTTGGGTCAGCCCCAGCATTTT.

V usage is TRBV6-6 and J usage is TRBJ2-3; possibly TRBD2 for D (6 bases). CDR1 and CDR2 (germline): MNHNY, SVGAGI (reference sequence). CDR3 length equals 16 residues. V was trimmed by 4 bases and J by 0 bases, leaving 14 bases between them. The CDR3 DNA reads as TGTGCCAGCAGTTCTCCTAGCGCCCCGAGCACAGATACGCAGTATTTT. As protein: CASSSPSAPSTDTQYF.

The J gene is TRBJ1-5, the V gene TRBV28; D remains ambiguous. With 2 bases removed from V and 0 bases from J, the gap between germline ends came to 5 bases. The CDR3 contains 14 residues. CDR1 and CDR2 (germline): MDHEN, SYDVKM. Here the CDR3 DNA reads TGTGCCAGCAGTTTACAGGATAGCAATCAGCCCCAGCATTTT. This translates into CASSLQDSNQPQHF.

The chain recombines TRBV11-2 with TRBJ2-7; 7 bases agree with TRBD2. Germline CDR1 SGHAT, CDR2 FQNNGV. Trimming removed 4 bases from V and 4 bases from J; junction bases left unmatched: 22. This CDR3 spans 19 amino acids. This CDR3 reads CASSSPEREAHQYSYEQYF. The CDR3 DNA follows: TGTGCCAGCAGCTCCCCAGAACGGGAGGCCCACCAATATTCATACGAGCAGTACTTC.

This rearrangement joins TRBV5-1 to TRBJ2-5; 8 bases fit TRBD1. With V trimmed by 4 bases and J by 5 bases, 7 bases remained unmatched. The V gene's germline CDR1 is SGHRS and CDR2 YFSETQ. The CDR3 consists of 14 residues. This CDR3 is CASSNTGGRETQYF. The CDR3 region has the DNA TGCGCCAGCAGCAATACAGGGGGGAGGGAGACCCAGTACTTC.

This clone came up once. The chain joins TRBV7-9 to TRBJ2-7, with TRBD1 identical over 7 bases. Germline V gene lookup returns CDR1 SEHNR and CDR2 FQNEAQ (reference sequence). Trimming at V came to 5 bases and at J to 3 bases, leaving 4 bases not matched to a gene. The CDR3 has 13 residues. The CDR3 here is CASSQGQHYEQYF. DNA for the CDR3: TGTGCCAGCAGCCAGGGACAGCACTACGAGCAGTACTTC.